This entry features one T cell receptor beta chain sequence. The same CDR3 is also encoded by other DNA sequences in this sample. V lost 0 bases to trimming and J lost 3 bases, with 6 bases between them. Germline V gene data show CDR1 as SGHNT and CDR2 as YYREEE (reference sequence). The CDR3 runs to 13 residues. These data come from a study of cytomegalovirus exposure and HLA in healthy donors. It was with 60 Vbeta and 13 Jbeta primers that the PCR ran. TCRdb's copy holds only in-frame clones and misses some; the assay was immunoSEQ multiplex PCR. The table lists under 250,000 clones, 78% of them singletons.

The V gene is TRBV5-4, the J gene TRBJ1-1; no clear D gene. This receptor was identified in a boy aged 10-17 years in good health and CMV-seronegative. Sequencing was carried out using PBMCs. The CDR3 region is CASSLARDTEAFF. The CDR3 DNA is TGTGCCAGCAGCTTGGCGAGGGACACTGAAGCTTTCTTT.